The rows below give T cell receptor beta chains drawn from one sample of a study of cytomegalovirus exposure and HLA in healthy donors. This table comes from immunoSEQ multiplex PCR, and its TCRdb copy is limited to in-frame clones, with some not included. Here the sample spans under 200,000 clones, 65% to 80% being singletons. The sample consisted of PBMCs. The receptors here all came from a woman aged 40 to 49 in good health and CMV-seronegative. Each CDR3 is given with its conserved first and last residue. Each record gives: clone size, D gene, J gene, V gene, CDR3 protein, CDR3 DNA. A D gene is named only where the DNA matches it firmly. Size is omitted from some rows. Given values are once, few, many or a class for expanded clones.

-,-,TRBJ1-1,TRBV11-2,CASSPWLGGTNTEAFF,TGTGCCAGCAGCCCTTGGTTGGGGGGGACGAACACTGAAGCTTTCTTT
-,TRBD2,TRBJ2-7,TRBV7-2,CASSSAGGSGIYEQYF,TGTGCCAGCAGCTCTGCGGGGGGGAGCGGAATCTACGAGCAGTACTTC
-,TRBD1,TRBJ2-7,TRBV5-6,CASSLGGDRGSHEQYF,TGTGCCAGCAGCTTGGGTGGGGACAGGGGCTCCCACGAGCAGTACTTC
once,-,TRBJ1-2,TRBV6-6,CASSYYRGSYGYTF,TGTGCCAGCAGTTACTATCGAGGATCCTATGGCTACACCTTC
-,-,TRBJ2-7,TRBV6-1,CASSDYEGAYEQYF,TGTGCCAGCAGTGATTACGAGGGTGCCTACGAGCAGTACTTC
-,TRBD1,TRBJ1-3,TRBV18,CASSIDRANTIYF,TGTGCCAGCTCAATCGACAGGGCAAACACCATATATTTT
-,TRBD2,TRBJ2-3,TRBV29-1,CSSRPSGSRTDTQYF,TGCAGCTCGCGACCTAGCGGGAGTCGTACAGATACGCAGTATTTT
-,TRBD2,TRBJ2-3,TRBV7-9,CASSSDFGGRISTDTQYF,TGTGCCAGCAGCTCAGACTTCGGGGGGAGGATTAGCACAGATACGCAGTATTTT
few,TRBD2,TRBJ2-3,TRBV6-4,CASSPTSDLPDTQYF,TGTGCCAGCAGCCCGACTAGCGATTTGCCAGATACGCAGTATTTT
few,-,TRBJ1-3,TRBV7-9,CASYPVQGRNTIYF,TGTGCCAGCTACCCCGTCCAGGGTCGGAACACCATATATTTT
-,-,TRBJ2-5,TRBV6-5,CASSPTAYQETQYF,TGTGCCAGCTCCCCGACAGCCTACCAAGAGACCCAGTACTTC
-,-,TRBJ1-2,TRBV11-2,CASSLQQGSNYGYTF,TGTGCCAGCAGCTTACAGCAGGGTAGTAACTATGGCTACACCTTC
-,-,TRBJ2-1,TRBV30,CAWSNSGSYNEQFF,TGTGCCTGGAGTAATAGCGGCTCCTACAATGAGCAGTTCTTC
-,TRBD1,TRBJ1-1,TRBV4-1,CASSQDSRQGITEAFF,TGCGCCAGCAGCCAAGATAGCCGACAGGGGATCACTGAAGCTTTCTTT
-,-,TRBJ1-5,TRBV9,CASSVSGTGNQPQHF,TGTGCCAGCAGCGTATCAGGCACCGGCAATCAGCCCCAGCATTTT
-,TRBD1,TRBJ2-3,TRBV4-1,CASSQAPGQGNTQYF,TGCGCCAGCAGCCAAGCCCCGGGACAGGGAAATACGCAGTATTTT
few,-,TRBJ1-3,TRBV28,CASRSPGEGNTIYF,TGTGCCAGCAGGTCCCCGGGAGAAGGGAACACCATATATTTT
-,-,TRBJ2-7,TRBV7-7,CASSLRVGAYEQYF,TGTGCTAGCAGCTTACGGGTAGGGGCCTACGAGCAGTACTTC
-,-,TRBJ2-2,TRBV12-5,CASGLVGAGELFF,TGTGCTAGTGGTTTGGTAGGGGCCGGGGAGCTGTTTTTT
-,TRBD2,TRBJ2-3,TRBV9,CASSVVGTSGGDTQYF,TGTGCCAGCAGCGTAGTTGGGACTAGCGGGGGAGATACGCAGTATTTT
-,-,TRBJ1-5,TRBV19,CASSTRGWSNQPQHF,TGTGCCAGTAGTACTAGGGGGTGGAGCAATCAGCCCCAGCATTTT
-,-,TRBJ2-5,TRBV5-1,CASSLRTFGETQYF,TGCGCCAGCAGCCTCCGGACTTTCGGTGAGACCCAGTACTTC
few,TRBD1,TRBJ1-2,TRBV6-1,CASRGTAINYGYTF,TGTGCCAGCAGGGGGACAGCTATTAACTATGGCTACACCTTC
-,TRBD2,TRBJ2-4,TRBV7-2,CASSLNPSGAQNIQYF,TGTGCCAGCAGCTTAAACCCTAGCGGGGCACAAAACATTCAGTACTTC
-,-,TRBJ1-1,TRBV30,CAWSGVRGSGNTEAFF,TGTGCCTGGAGTGGTGTTCGGGGATCGGGGAACACTGAAGCTTTCTTT
-,TRBD2,TRBJ2-1,TRBV6-4,CASSRLAGGSYNEQFF,TGTGCCAGCTCAAGGCTAGCGGGGGGTTCCTACAATGAGCAGTTCTTC
once,TRBD2,TRBJ2-1,TRBV5-1,CASSLGLAGDFYNEQFF,TGCGCCAGCAGCTTGGGGCTAGCGGGGGACTTTTACAATGAGCAGTTCTTC
-,TRBD1,TRBJ1-2,TRBV6-1,CASRLGQGARGYTF,TGTGCCAGCAGACTGGGACAGGGGGCGCGAGGCTACACCTTC
-,TRBD2,TRBJ2-5,TRBV5-1,CASSSYPGLAGGRRETQYF,TGCGCCAGCAGCTCCTACCCCGGACTAGCGGGAGGGCGGCGAGAGACCCAGTACTTC
few,TRBD1,TRBJ1-1,TRBV6-5,CASTPGQGENTEAFF,TGTGCCAGCACCCCAGGACAGGGCGAGAACACTGAAGCTTTCTTT
-,TRBD2,TRBJ2-2,TRBV6-5,CASSPGLVRTGELFF,TGTGCCAGCAGTCCGGGACTAGTCCGCACCGGGGAGCTGTTTTTT
-,TRBD1,TRBJ2-7,TRBV7-2,CASSLGQGHYEQYF,TGTGCCAGCAGCTTAGGACAGGGGCACTACGAGCAGTACTTC
few,-,TRBJ2-5,TRBV7-9,CASSPRAYQETQYF,TGTGCCAGCAGCCCCCGCGCGTACCAAGAGACCCAGTACTTC
-,TRBD1,TRBJ1-2,TRBV10-2,CASSSGQGGFGYTF,TGCGCCAGCAGTTCGGGACAGGGTGGCTTTGGCTACACCTTC
-,TRBD1,TRBJ1-6,TRBV2,CASTGQGVTPLHF,TGTGCCAGCACCGGGCAGGGGGTTACACCCCTCCACTTT
once,-,TRBJ2-7,TRBV4-1,CASSQGTPLCEQYF,TGCGCCAGCAGCCAAGGGACTCCTCTGTGCGAGCAGTACTTC
-,TRBD1,TRBJ1-2,TRBV5-1,CASSNGQGRYGYTF,TGCGCCAGCAGCAATGGACAGGGAAGGTATGGCTACACCTTC
-,TRBD1,TRBJ2-7,TRBV5-6,CASSLVKQGVGEQYF,TGTGCCAGCAGCTTGGTCAAACAGGGGGTCGGCGAGCAGTACTTC
-,-,TRBJ2-7,TRBV6-6,CASSPYGLARPYEQYF,TGTGCCAGCAGTCCTTACGGCCTAGCGAGGCCCTACGAGCAGTACTTC
few,TRBD1,TRBJ2-2,TRBV19,CASSIGQGGDTGELFF,TGTGCCAGTAGTATCGGACAGGGTGGGGACACCGGGGAGCTGTTTTTT
-,TRBD1,TRBJ1-2,TRBV15,CATSRGTGGGYTF,TGTGCCACCAGCAGGGGGACAGGGGGAGGCTACACCTTC
-,TRBD2,TRBJ2-7,TRBV9,CASSALPTSGPSYEQYF,TGTGCCAGCAGCGCCCTACCGACTAGCGGGCCCTCCTACGAGCAGTACTTC
few,TRBD2,TRBJ2-3,TRBV5-6,CASSLLAGGLADTQYF,TGTGCCAGCAGCCTATTAGCGGGGGGCCTAGCAGATACGCAGTATTTT
-,-,TRBJ1-2,TRBV6-5,CASSFSMNYGYTF,TGTGCCAGCAGTTTTTCAATGAACTATGGCTACACCTTC
-,-,TRBJ2-3,TRBV27,CASSLTSTDTQYF,TGTGCCAGCAGCCTGACTAGCACAGATACGCAGTATTTT
-,-,TRBJ1-2,TRBV19,CATSIEGRGNYGYTF,TGTGCCACCTCCATCGAGGGGAGGGGTAACTATGGCTACACCTTC
-,TRBD1,TRBJ2-5,TRBV5-8,CASSAGTGSKAQYF,TGTGCCAGCAGCGCAGGGACAGGGAGCAAGGCTCAGTACTTC
-,-,TRBJ1-1,TRBV12-5,CASGLGDFGSEAFF,TGTGCTAGTGGTTTGGGCGACTTTGGAAGTGAAGCTTTCTTT
-,-,TRBJ2-7,TRBV5-6,CASSVAQYEQYF,TGTGCCAGCAGCGTCGCCCAGTACGAGCAGTACTTC
-,-,TRBJ1-5,TRBV5-6,CASSHWFGVHSNQPQHF,TGTGCCAGCAGCCATTGGTTCGGGGTGCATAGCAATCAGCCCCAGCATTTT
-,TRBD1,TRBJ2-5,TRBV15,CATSSGTGKETQYF,TGTGCCACCAGCAGTGGGACAGGGAAAGAGACCCAGTACTTC
-,-,TRBJ1-5,TRBV30,CAWSVPGHNQPQHF,TGTGCCTGGAGTGTACCGGGACACAATCAGCCCCAGCATTTT
-,TRBD1,TRBJ1-3,TRBV4-1,CASSHTGAGNTIYF,TGCGCCAGCAGCCATACAGGGGCTGGAAACACCATATATTTT
-,-,TRBJ2-6,TRBV10-3,CATTGTSGANVLTF,TGTGCCACGACAGGGACTTCTGGGGCCAACGTCCTGACTTTC
-,TRBD2,TRBJ2-7,TRBV5-1,CASSLVTSGGPRDEQYF,TGCGCCAGCAGCTTGGTGACTAGCGGGGGGCCGAGGGACGAGCAGTACTTC